A selection of T cell receptor beta chains follows, all from one sample in a study of beta chain features in type 1 diabetes. Sequencing was performed with immunoSEQ multiplex PCR; in TCRdb, only in-frame clones are kept and a portion is missing. The sample yields 25,000 to 30,000 clones, 65% seen once. The sequenced material came from Tregs from blood. The receptors here all came from a woman aged 25 to 39 with type 1 diabetes. CDR3s include the opening cysteine and the closing phenylalanine or tryptophan. D genes are given only for firm matches. Clone size is shown for a subset of rows, as once, few, many or a class of expanded clone.

j_call v_call clone_size d_call cdr3_aa cdr3_nt
TRBJ1-1 TRBV14 NA NA CASSQVGVHLSEAFF TGTGCCAGCAGCCAAGTCGGGGTTCACCTATCTGAAGCTTTCTTT
TRBJ1-4 TRBV29-1 medium-sized TRBD1 CSVAQGASTNEKLFF TGCAGCGTTGCCCAGGGGGCGTCGACTAATGAAAAACTGTTTTTT
TRBJ2-3 TRBV18 NA NA CASSPVSTDTQYF TGTGCCAGCTCACCAGTAAGCACAGATACGCAGTATTTT
TRBJ2-7 TRBV11-3 NA TRBD2 CASSSLAGGGNEQYF TGTGCCAGCAGCTCTTTAGCGGGAGGCGGAAACGAGCAGTACTTC
TRBJ2-2 TRBV7-8 few TRBD2 CASSSSTGLAGGGELFF TGTGCCAGCAGCTCGAGCACCGGACTAGCGGGAGGCGGGGAGCTGTTTTTT
TRBJ2-1 TRBV19 NA TRBD1 CASTDRGSYNEQFF TGTGCCAGTACCGACAGGGGATCCTACAATGAGCAGTTCTTC
TRBJ2-2 TRBV5-1 NA TRBD2 CASSLVPTSGGTGELFF TGCGCCAGCAGCTTGGTGCCGACTAGCGGGGGCACCGGGGAGCTGTTTTTT
TRBJ2-5 TRBV5-1 NA TRBD2 CASSSGTSGIRGEQYF TGCGCCAGCAGCAGCGGGACTAGCGGGATAAGGGGTGAGCAGTACTTC
TRBJ2-7 TRBV5-1 NA TRBD2 CASSLVAGVYEQYF TGCGCCAGCAGCTTGGTGGCGGGAGTCTACGAGCAGTACTTC
TRBJ1-2 TRBV27 NA NA CASSPSGNYGYTF TGTGCCAGCAGTCCGTCAGGGAACTATGGCTACACCTTC
TRBJ2-7 TRBV5-1 few TRBD2 CASSLGHNLAGIAYEQYF TGCGCCAGCAGCTTGGGCCATAATCTAGCGGGAATTGCCTACGAGCAGTACTTC
TRBJ2-1 TRBV7-9 once TRBD2 CASRWTSGNEQFF TGTGCCAGCAGGTGGACTAGCGGCAATGAGCAGTTCTTC
TRBJ2-7 TRBV7-9 NA TRBD2 CASSPRWERDSSYEQYF TGTGCCAGCAGCCCTCGATGGGAGCGGGACTCCTCCTACGAGCAGTACTTC
TRBJ2-2 TRBV5-1 once NA CASSPGTGELFF TGCGCCAGCAGCCCCGGGACCGGGGAGCTGTTTTTT
TRBJ2-3 TRBV25-1 few NA CASRGARGRGTDTQYF TGTGCCAGCAGGGGCGCTAGGGGGAGAGGGACAGATACGCAGTATTTT
TRBJ2-3 TRBV5-1 few TRBD2 CASTSGGTDTQYF TGCGCCAGCACTAGCGGGGGCACAGATACGCAGTATTTT
TRBJ1-1 TRBV6-1 once TRBD1 CASKTGTVNTEAFF TGTGCCAGCAAGACCGGGACAGTGAACACTGAAGCTTTCTTT
TRBJ2-2 TRBV6-1 few NA CASSEIGGWTGELFF TGTGCCAGCAGTGAGATCGGCGGGTGGACCGGGGAGCTGTTTTTT
TRBJ2-3 TRBV5-1 NA NA CASSLGGSTDTQYF TGCGCCAGCAGCTTGGGCGGGAGCACAGATACGCAGTATTTT
TRBJ1-1 TRBV6-5 NA NA CASSSPVRGNEAFF TGTGCCAGCAGTTCTCCTGTCAGGGGCAATGAAGCTTTCTTT
TRBJ1-4 TRBV28 NA NA CASSTRQLINPFF TGTGCCAGCAGTACGCGACAGTTGATCAATCCGTTTTTT
TRBJ2-7 TRBV6-1 few TRBD2 CASSSRSGRGVEQYF TGTGCCAGCAGTTCGCGTAGCGGGAGGGGCGTCGAGCAGTACTTC
TRBJ2-7 TRBV10-2 NA TRBD1 CASSPPGTDSYEQYF TGCGCCAGCAGCCCCCCCGGGACAGATTCCTACGAGCAGTACTTC
TRBJ1-5 TRBV2 NA TRBD1 CATGTDSNQPQHF TGTGCCACCGGGACAGATAGCAATCAGCCCCAGCATTTT
TRBJ2-3 TRBV18 once NA CASAWEDTQYF TGTGCCAGCGCGTGGGAGGATACGCAGTATTTT
TRBJ1-1 TRBV11-2 few TRBD1 CASSSDRGQANTEAFF TGTGCCAGCAGCTCGGATAGGGGACAGGCGAACACTGAAGCTTTCTTT
TRBJ2-6 TRBV7-3 few TRBD1 CASSLAGGSGANVLTF TGTGCCAGCAGCCTCGCAGGGGGCTCTGGGGCCAACGTCCTGACTTTC
TRBJ2-1 TRBV4-2 NA NA CASSPTSNYYNEQFF TGTGCCAGCAGCCCTACTAGCAATTACTACAATGAGCAGTTCTTC
TRBJ2-3 TRBV4-1 NA TRBD2 CASSQVASGGPPDTQYF TGCGCCAGCAGCCAAGTAGCTAGCGGGGGTCCCCCAGATACGCAGTATTTT
TRBJ1-1 TRBV28 NA TRBD1 CASSPVTGGNTEAFF TGTGCCAGCAGTCCCGTTACAGGGGGGAACACTGAAGCTTTCTTT
TRBJ2-7 TRBV7-9 NA NA CASSLPGPYEQYF TGTGCCAGCAGCTTACCGGGTCCCTACGAGCAGTACTTC
TRBJ2-1 TRBV7-9 NA TRBD2 CASSLASGTYNEQFF TGTGCCAGCAGCTTAGCCAGCGGGACCTACAATGAGCAGTTCTTC
TRBJ2-5 TRBV7-3 NA TRBD1 CASSLSGQGETQYF TGTGCCAGCAGCTTATCCGGACAGGGAGAGACCCAGTACTTC
TRBJ2-7 TRBV19 few NA CASSIVEQYF TGTGCCAGTAGTATCGTCGAGCAGTACTTC
TRBJ2-1 TRBV28 NA TRBD2 CASRAGGRNEQFF TGTGCCAGCAGGGCGGGGGGGCGGAATGAGCAGTTCTTC
TRBJ2-1 TRBV6-5 NA TRBD2 CASRSLAGGYNEQFF TGTGCCAGCAGATCTCTAGCGGGTGGCTACAATGAGCAGTTCTTC
TRBJ2-7 TRBV6-1 few TRBD1 CASSSPGQGVEEQYF TGTGCCAGCAGTTCGCCCGGACAGGGAGTGGAGGAGCAGTACTTC